The rows below give T cell receptor beta chains drawn from one sample of a study of blood T cell repertoires in COVID-19. Repertoires were generated with immunoSEQ multiplex PCR, while TCRdb's copy carries only in-frame clones and drops some. The data hold approximately 100,000 clones, with less than 85% observed a single time. The sequenced sample consisted of peripheral blood. These receptors were taken from a woman aged 55-69 years with acute or convalescent COVID-19. Each CDR3 is given with its conserved first and last residue. Fields, in order: V gene, J gene, CDR3 length, clone size, D gene, CDR3 DNA, CDR3 protein. D genes are given only for firm matches. Expanded clones get a size class; other rows say once, few or many, or leave the size out.

TRBV7-9	TRBJ2-1	13	.	TRBD2	TGTGCCAGCAGTGCGAGCGGGGTCAATGAGCAGTTCTTC	CASSASGVNEQFF
TRBV11-2	TRBJ1-1	14	.	.	TGTGCCAGCAGCTTAGAAGGCGTGGGAGCTGAAGCTTTCTTT	CASSLEGVGAEAFF
TRBV6-1	TRBJ1-5	17	.	.	TGTGCCAGCAGTGAAAAGGAGGCCAGCCGGGGCAATCAGCCCCAGCATTTT	CASSEKEASRGNQPQHF
TRBV4-1	TRBJ1-4	16	.	TRBD1	TGCGCCAGCAGTCAACCAACGTCCGGGACAGGGTATAAACTGTTTTTT	CASSQPTSGTGYKLFF
TRBV11-2	TRBJ1-3	14	.	TRBD1	TGTGCCAGCAGCTTGGGGACAGATGGAAACACCATATATTTT	CASSLGTDGNTIYF
TRBV11-3	TRBJ2-5	14	.	.	TGTGCCAGCAGCTTCTCGAGACGGGAAGAGACCCAGTACTTC	CASSFSRREETQYF
TRBV28	TRBJ1-1	15	.	.	TGTGCCAGCAGTTTATCAGCAGGGATGAACACTGAAGCTTTCTTT	CASSLSAGMNTEAFF
TRBV19	TRBJ1-3	16	.	.	TGTGCCAGTAGTATCAAGCCCAGGATCTCTGGAAACACCATATATTTT	CASSIKPRISGNTIYF
TRBV28	TRBJ2-5	14	many	.	TGTGCCAGCAGTTTCTACGGGGGCCAAGAGACCCAGTACTTC	CASSFYGGQETQYF
TRBV5-1	TRBJ1-4	16	.	.	TGCGCCAGCAGCCCCGGTCGGACAACAACTAATGAAAAACTGTTTTTT	CASSPGRTTTNEKLFF
TRBV18	TRBJ1-3	15	.	.	TGTGCCAGCACGGTCGCGGCTGACTCTGGAAACACCATATATTTT	CASTVAADSGNTIYF
TRBV30	TRBJ1-1	12	.	.	TGTGCCTGGAGCCCTCGACAGGTTAAAGCTTTCTTT	CAWSPRQVKAFF
TRBV9	TRBJ1-4	15	.	TRBD1	TGTGCCAGCAGCACTCGGGACAGGGTAAATGAAAAACTGTTTTTT	CASSTRDRVNEKLFF
TRBV3-1/TRBV3-2	TRBJ1-6	16	few	.	TGTGCCAGCAGCCAAGTGGGCGACTCCTATAATTCACCCCTCCACTTT	CASSQVGDSYNSPLHF
TRBV30	TRBJ1-6	14	few	.	TGTGCCCTCGCGGAGAGCTCCTATAATTCACCCCTCCACTTT	CALAESSYNSPLHF
TRBV10-3	TRBJ2-1	12	.	.	TGTGCCATCAGTGACAGCTACAATGAGCAGTTCTTC	CAISDSYNEQFF
TRBV2	TRBJ1-1	16	.	.	TGTGCCAGCAGCCCTTTCGGCGGGTCCTTGGACACTGAAGCTTTCTTT	CASSPFGGSLDTEAFF
TRBV30	TRBJ2-2	12	once	.	TGTGCCTGGAGTGTACGGGCCGGGGAGCTGTTTTTT	CAWSVRAGELFF
TRBV7-6	TRBJ2-2	18	.	TRBD2	TGTGCCAGCAGGCCGACTAGCGGGGGGGTCACGAACACCGGGGAGCTGTTTTTT	CASRPTSGGVTNTGELFF
TRBV29-1	TRBJ1-1	13	.	TRBD1	TGCAGCGTACAGGGGGCTATAGTTACTGAAGCTTTCTTT	CSVQGAIVTEAFF
TRBV20-1	TRBJ1-2	13	.	.	TGCAGTGCTAGTGCCGGGTCTAACTATGGCTACACCTTC	CSASAGSNYGYTF
TRBV7-9	TRBJ2-7	17	.	TRBD1	TGTGCCAGCAGCTTAGGATTTGGGAGGACAGGGGGGAACGAGCAGTACTTC	CASSLGFGRTGGNEQYF